This T cell receptor (beta chain) comes out of a study of radiotherapy plus CTLA-4 blockade in lung cancer. Germline V gene lookup returns CDR1 SGHTA and CDR2 FQGTGA. The CDR3 runs 16 residues. V shed 1 base and J 4 bases; nucleotides not matched to a gene: 3. Sequencing used immunoSEQ multiplex PCR; TCRdb keeps in-frame clones, though not all of them. The sample lists some 90,000 clones; approximately 83% were seen once. This clonotype originated in a human donor with non-small cell lung cancer who had a partial response to radiotherapy plus ipilimumab. This chain links TRBV7-3 with TRBJ2-2; TRBD2 matches 10 bases. Sequenced here: peripheral blood, sampled from a patient treated with radiotherapy plus ipilimumab. In DNA, the CDR3 is TGTGCCAGCAGCTTAATTAGCGGGAGGACCACCGGGGAGCTGTTTTTT. It is translated as CASSLISGRTTGELFF.